These 32 T cell receptor beta chains share one sample of origin, sequenced in a study of T cells in Graves' hyperthyroidism and ophthalmopathy. TCR beta CDR3 region amplification was performed from RNA transcripts. RT-PCR in the first round (using the HTBI primer set) targeted the TCR CDR3. Each CDR3 protein gets one entry after TCRdb re-called the multiplex PCR reads with MiXCR. The sample has about 590,000 distinct CDR3 sequences; approximately 14% are singletons. Input material: blood. These receptors all come from a woman in her thirties with Graves' hyperthyroidism.

This clonotype was observed at least ten times. This chain connects TRBV4-1 to TRBJ2-3; 12 bases map to TRBD2. After removal of 3 bases from V and 1 base from J, the junction contained 2 bases not matched to a gene. CDR1 and CDR2 (germline): MGHRA, YSYEKL. The CDR3 runs to 16 residues. CDR3 DNA: TGCGCCAGCAGCCACCGACTAGCGGGAGGCACAGATACGCAGTATTTT. It is translated as CASSHRLAGGTDTQYF.

The gene calls are TRBV11-2 and TRBJ2-7; D gene unclear. The germline V gene has CDR1 SGHAT and CDR2 FQNNGV. The germline V and J ends were trimmed by 3 bases and 0 bases, with 12 bases remaining between them. The CDR3 loop spans 15 amino acids. In nucleotides, the CDR3 is TGTGCCAGCAGCTTCGAAGCAGCGTTCTCCTACGAGCAGTACTTC. Residues: CASSFEAAFSYEQYF.

The table lists this clonotype with a count of one. A much larger clone is a single base away; this may be a read error. The rearrangement uses TRBV28 and TRBJ1-2, with D uncertain. Trimming left V 7 bases short and J 6 bases short, with 15 bases between. CDR3 length: 13 residues. The germline V gene has CDR1 MDHEN and CDR2 SYDVKM. The CDR3 loop is CASNFTGIDGYTF. The CDR3 DNA sequence: TGTGCCAGCAACTTTACGGGGATCGATGGCTACACCTTC.

Regarding this clonotype: A much larger clone differs by one base, so this may be a read error. V is TRBV12-3 or TRBV12-4 and J is TRBJ1-3, with D tentatively TRBD1 (5 bases). The CDR3 contains 15 residues. The germline V and J ends were trimmed by 4 bases and 6 bases, with 16 bases remaining between them. CDR3 region: CASSSSTETTNTIYF. The CDR3 region has the DNA TGTGCCAGCAGTTCATCGACAGAGACCACAAACACCATATATTTT.

This clonotype has just a few counts. The V and J genes are TRBV7-3 and TRBJ1-1; D gene ambiguous. Trimming removed 5 bases from V and 3 bases from J, with 10 bases in between. Germline CDR1 is SGHTA and CDR2 is FQGTGA. The CDR3 extends over 13 amino acids. The CDR3 DNA is TGTGCCAGCAGCACCCAGAAGGACACTGAAGCTTTCTTT. Translated, it gives CASSTQKDTEAFF.

Regarding this clonotype: With a much larger clone just one base away, this may be a read error. The chain carries TRBV5-6 and TRBJ1-1, with D possibly TRBD1 on 5 matching bases. The CDR3 totals 14 residues. V shed 0 bases and J shed 7 bases, with 13 bases lying between them. Looked up from germline, CDR1 is SGHDT and CDR2 is YYEEEE. The CDR3 region is CASSLGEVDNEAFF. Here the CDR3 DNA reads TGTGCCAGCAGCTTGGGGGAGGTGGACAATGAAGCTTTCTTT.

The J gene is TRBJ1-1, the V gene TRBV15; 9 bases map to TRBD1. The CDR3 covers 17 residues. The germline V gene encodes CDR1 LNHNV and CDR2 YYDKDF (reference sequence). The trim removed 4 bases at V and 4 bases at J, leaving 13 bases unmatched. This CDR3 is CATSKGQGARVGTEAFF. CDR3 nucleotides: TGTGCCACCAGCAAGGGACAGGGCGCGAGGGTCGGCACTGAAGCTTTCTTT.

This clonotype was counted a few times. J is TRBJ1-6 and V is TRBV3-1; D perhaps matches TRBD1 (5 bases). The V end was cut by 0 bases, the J end by 5 bases, with 14 bases between. Germline V gives CDR1 LGHDT, CDR2 YNNKEL (reference sequence). There are 17 residues in the CDR3. CDR3 sequence: CASSQDFGDGNNSPLHF. The CDR3 nucleotides read TGTGCCAGCAGCCAAGATTTTGGGGACGGGAATAATTCACCCCTCCACTTT. Together with reference TRBV3-1 and TRBJ1-6, the CDR3 gives the full variable domain: DTAVSQTPKYLVTQMGNDKSIKCEQNLGHDTMYWYKQDSKKFLKIMFSYNNKELIINETVPNRFSPKSPDKAHLNLHINSLELGDSAVYFCASSQDFGDGNNSPLHFGNGTRLTVT.

This clonotype appeared many times. V gene TRBV7-2 combines with J gene TRBJ2-2; 8 bases line up with TRBD2. The germline V gene has CDR1 SGHTA and CDR2 FQGNSA. The CDR3 spans 16 residues. V shed 4 bases, J shed 7 bases, and the junction held 11 bases outside the gene matches. CDR3 protein: CASSSARGLGIGELFF. As DNA, the CDR3 is TGTGCCAGCAGCTCCGCCAGGGGACTAGGTATCGGGGAGCTGTTTTTT.

This clonotype has only a few counts. The chain uses TRBV9 and TRBJ2-3; 9 nucleotides align to TRBD2. Germline CDR1 is SGDLS and CDR2 is YYNGEE. The CDR3 contains 16 residues. The ends lost 4 bases at V and 8 bases at J; junction bases unmatched: 14. CDR3 region: CASSSRLGGRAGTQYF. In DNA form, the CDR3 reads TGTGCCAGCAGCTCTCGACTGGGCGGGAGGGCCGGTACGCAGTATTTT.

This clonotype was picked up many times. The chain recombines TRBV20-1 with TRBJ1-2; 7 bases are shared with TRBD1. Trimming cost V 1 base and J 6 bases; bases outside gene matches: 8. CDR1 and CDR2 (germline): DFQATT, SNEGSKA (reference sequence). This CDR3 spans 14 amino acids. The CDR3 is CSARGVDRVHGYTF. The DNA for the CDR3 is TGCAGTGCTAGAGGCGTCGACAGGGTTCATGGCTACACCTTC.

This clonotype was recorded many times. The rearrangement uses TRBV13 and TRBJ2-7, with TRBD2 matching 11 bases. J was trimmed by 3 bases and V by 5 bases; bases with no gene match: 6. The CDR3 consists of 15 residues. The V gene's germline CDR1 is PRHDT and CDR2 FYEKMQ (reference sequence). CDR3 bases: TGTGCCAGCAGCACAATTAGCGGGAGGGACTACGAGCAGTACTTC. This codes for CASSTISGRDYEQYF.

This clonotype was observed at least ten times. This rearrangement joins TRBV20-1 to TRBJ2-7; no clear D. This CDR3 has 13 amino acids. Trimming removed 7 bases from V and 0 bases from J, with 13 bases in between. The germline CDR1 and CDR2 sequences are DFQATT and SNEGSKA (reference sequence). The CDR3 reads CSVRPPSSYEQYF. CDR3 DNA: TGCAGTGTAAGGCCCCCAAGCTCCTACGAGCAGTACTTC.

This clonotype was counted many times. J is TRBJ2-2 and V is TRBV7-2; 7 bases align to TRBD2. Per the germline V gene, CDR1 is SGHTA and CDR2 is FQGNSA. The CDR3 runs to 12 residues. V trimming: 5 bases; J trimming: 14 bases; junction bases outside the gene matches: 8. CDR3 sequence: CASSLVRGLLFF. Written as DNA, the CDR3 is TGTGCCAGCAGCCTAGTGCGGGGACTACTGTTTTTT.

This clonotype was observed at least ten times. The chain employs TRBV28 and TRBJ1-5, with no clear D. V lost 1 base to trimming and J lost 5 bases, with 6 bases between them. There are 13 residues in the CDR3. Looked up from germline, CDR1 is MDHEN and CDR2 is SYDVKM. CDR3 loop: CASSLYSDQPQHF. The CDR3 DNA reads TGTGCCAGCAGTTTATATTCGGATCAGCCCCAGCATTTT.

This clonotype was counted a few times. The gene calls are TRBV11-2 and TRBJ2-5, with D possibly TRBD1 on 5 matching bases. The CDR3 is 15 amino acids. The germline V gene encodes CDR1 SGHAT and CDR2 FQNNGV. V was trimmed by 4 bases and J by 5 bases, leaving 17 bases between them. The CDR3 DNA sequence: TGTGCCAGCAGCTCCCCCCGAACAGGCTTCGAGACCCAGTACTTC. The encoded protein is CASSSPRTGFETQYF.

This clonotype has just a few counts. This sequence joins TRBV29-1 and TRBJ1-1, with D uncertain. In germline, CDR1 is SQVTM, CDR2 ANQGSEA. This CDR3 has 14 residues. Trimming stripped 3 bases from V and 0 bases from J, with 11 bases between. The CDR3 protein is CSVDPGLMNTEAFF. The CDR3 nucleotides read TGCAGCGTTGATCCGGGATTAATGAACACTGAAGCTTTCTTT.

The rearrangement uses TRBV29-1 and TRBJ2-7, with a possible D match to TRBD2 (5 bases). From germline, CDR1 is SQVTM and CDR2 ANQGSEA. The V end lost 4 bases, the J end lost 0 bases, and 13 bases lay between the germline ends. The CDR3 length is 14 residues. In nucleotides, the CDR3 is TGCAGCGTTGGGAGGCTAGCTGACTCCTACGAGCAGTACTTC. Its translation is CSVGRLADSYEQYF.

Many counts were recorded for this clonotype. The chain combines TRBV24-1 with TRBJ2-2, with 9 bases lining up with TRBD1. The V gene's germline CDR1 is KGHDR and CDR2 SFDVKD. CDR3 length: 17 residues. The V gene end was trimmed by 1 base and the J gene end by 3 bases; junction bases not matched to a gene: 5. CDR3 loop: CATSDFLRTGDTGELFF. CDR3 in DNA: TGTGCCACCAGTGATTTCCTCAGGACAGGGGACACCGGGGAGCTGTTTTTT.

This clonotype was detected many times. CDR3 nucleotides: TGTGCTTCTCTTCAGGGGGCACAGGAGACCCAGTACTTC. Its protein is CASLQGAQETQYF. The rearrangement joins TRBV12-5 to TRBJ2-5, with TRBD1 matching 8 bases. Trimming cost V 11 bases and J 5 bases; bases outside gene matches: 10. The CDR3 sequence is 13 residues long. Germline V gene lookup returns CDR1 LGHNT and CDR2 FRNRAP.

This clonotype was seen repeatedly, ten times or more. The chain uses TRBV28 and TRBJ1-1, with D uncertain. Germline CDR1 MDHEN, CDR2 SYDVKM. The CDR3 totals 13 residues. The V end lost 5 bases, the J end lost 1 base, and 8 bases lay between the germline ends. CDR3 protein: CASSPRPNTEAFF. The CDR3 region has the DNA TGTGCCAGCAGTCCCCGGCCGAACACTGAAGCTTTCTTT.

The chain carries TRBV5-4 and TRBJ1-2, with D maybe TRBD1 (5 bases). The CDR3 length is 13 residues. The V and J ends lost 3 bases and 3 bases respectively, with 9 bases between them. Per the germline V gene, CDR1 is SGHNT and CDR2 is YYREEE (reference sequence). Here the CDR3 reads CASSWGTDYGYTF. The CDR3 DNA is TGTGCCAGCAGCTGGGGGACGGACTATGGCTACACCTTC. Based on the CDR3 plus reference TRBV5-4 and TRBJ1-2, the full variable domain is ETGVTQSPTHLIKTRGQQVTLRCSSQSGHNTVSWYQQALGQGPQFIFQYYREEENGRGNFPPRFSGLQFPNYSSELNVNALELDDSALYLCASSWGTDYGYTFGSGTRLTVV.

Ten or more counts support this clonotype. The chain is built from TRBV28 and TRBJ2-3; 7 bases line up with TRBD2. V shed 5 bases, J shed 5 bases, and the junction held 7 bases outside the gene matches. CDR3 size: 14 residues. The germline V gene has CDR1 MDHEN and CDR2 SYDVKM. CDR3 DNA sequence: TGTGCCAGCAGTACCACCGCGGGAGAAGATACGCAGTATTTT. Protein sequence: CASSTTAGEDTQYF.

Only a few counts were recorded for this clonotype. V gene TRBV24-1 combines with J gene TRBJ2-1, with a tentative D call TRBD2 (6 bases). The CDR3 has 14 residues. V lost 9 bases and J lost 0, with 11 bases in between. CDR1 and CDR2 (germline): KGHDR, SFDVKD. The CDR3 DNA sequence: TGTGCCACCGGGGACTCGAGCTCCTACAATGAGCAGTTCTTC. Encoded protein: CATGDSSSYNEQFF.

The chain links TRBV18 to TRBJ2-3, with D perhaps given as TRBD1 or TRBD2 (5 bases each). The CDR3 runs to 14 residues. The germline CDR1 and CDR2 sequences are KGHSH and LQKENI. Trimming took 3 bases from V and 4 from J, leaving 11 bases between them. The CDR3 loop reads CASSPRDRPDTQYF. Here the CDR3 DNA reads TGTGCCAGCTCACCGAGGGACCGCCCAGATACGCAGTATTTT.

The chain recombines TRBV9 with TRBJ2-5; D might be TRBD2 (5 bases). CDR1 is SGDLS, CDR2 YYNGEE, per germline. Deletions cut 0 bases from V and 5 bases from J, with 14 bases between. The CDR3 contains 15 residues. The CDR3 reads CASSVEGSPEETQYF. DNA for the CDR3: TGTGCCAGCAGCGTAGAAGGGAGCCCCGAGGAGACCCAGTACTTC.

About this clonotype: A much larger clone lies a single base off, so this may be a read error. The CDR3 ends on some other residue instead of the conserved phenylalanine or tryptophan, so this is likely a read error. CDR3 region: CASSIQPTDTQYL. Written as DNA, the CDR3 is TGTGCCAGCAGTATCCAGCCCACAGATACGCAGTATCTT. The chain couples TRBV28 to TRBJ2-3; D unclear. Germline values: CDR1 MDHEN, CDR2 SYDVKM. The CDR3 covers 13 residues. V lost 5 bases and J 2 bases, leaving 8 bases between the germline ends.

This clonotype came up many times. J is TRBJ1-5 and V is TRBV20-1; a possible D gene is TRBD1 (5 bases). The V end was cut by 1 base, the J end by 2 bases, with 12 bases between. CDR3 size: 15 residues. The germline V gene has CDR1 DFQATT and CDR2 SNEGSKA (reference sequence). The CDR3 here is CSARGGGSGNQPQHF. CDR3 DNA: TGCAGTGCTAGAGGGGGGGGATCTGGCAATCAGCCCCAGCATTTT.

This clonotype has more than one count but fewer than ten. The chain is built from TRBV12-3 or TRBV12-4 and TRBJ2-3; 11 bases are shared with TRBD2. CDR3 length equals 16 residues. J was trimmed by 2 bases and V by 5 bases; bases with no gene match: 6. CDR3 nucleotide sequence: TGTGCCAGCAGTGCCGGACTAGCGGGTTCCACAGATACGCAGTATTTT. Its translation: CASSAGLAGSTDTQYF.

This clonotype was counted at least ten times. The genes are TRBV12-3 or TRBV12-4 and TRBJ2-7; D may be TRBD2 (6 bases). The CDR3 is 13 residues long. Trimming removed 7 bases at V and 2 bases at J, with 12 bases between. The CDR3: CASTGTWPYEQYF. The CDR3 DNA reads TGTGCCAGCACCGGGACTTGGCCCTACGAGCAGTACTTC.

This clonotype has ten or more counts. The chain joins TRBV5-1 to TRBJ2-7; either TRBD1 or TRBD2 may fit D (5 bases each). The germline gives CDR1 SGHRS, CDR2 YFSETQ. With 0 bases removed from V and 2 bases from J, the gap between germline ends came to 9 bases. CDR3 length equals 14 residues. CDR3 bases: TGCGCCAGCAGCTTGGGTTGGGGGACCTACGAGCAGTACTTC. It is translated as CASSLGWGTYEQYF.

The table lists this clonotype with a few counts. The rearrangement joins TRBV6-1 to TRBJ2-1, with 11 positions matching TRBD2. The trim removed 5 bases at V and 5 bases at J, leaving 8 bases unmatched. In germline, CDR1 is MNHNS, CDR2 SASEGT. CDR3 length: 16 amino acids. This CDR3 is CASSRPGLADNNEQFF. DNA for the CDR3: TGTGCCAGCAGTAGGCCGGGACTAGCGGACAACAATGAGCAGTTCTTC.